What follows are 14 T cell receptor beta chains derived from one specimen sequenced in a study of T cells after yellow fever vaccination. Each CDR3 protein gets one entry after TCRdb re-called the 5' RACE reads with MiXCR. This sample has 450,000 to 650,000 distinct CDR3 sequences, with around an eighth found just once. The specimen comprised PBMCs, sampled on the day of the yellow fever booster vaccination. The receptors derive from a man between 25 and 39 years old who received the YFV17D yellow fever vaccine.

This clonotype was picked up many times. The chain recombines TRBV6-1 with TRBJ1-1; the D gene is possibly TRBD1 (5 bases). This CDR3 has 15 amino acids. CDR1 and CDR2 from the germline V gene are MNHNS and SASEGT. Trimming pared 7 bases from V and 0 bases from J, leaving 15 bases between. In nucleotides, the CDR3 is TGTGCCAGCATCCCACCGGGACCGATGAACACTGAAGCTTTCTTT. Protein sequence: CASIPPGPMNTEAFF.

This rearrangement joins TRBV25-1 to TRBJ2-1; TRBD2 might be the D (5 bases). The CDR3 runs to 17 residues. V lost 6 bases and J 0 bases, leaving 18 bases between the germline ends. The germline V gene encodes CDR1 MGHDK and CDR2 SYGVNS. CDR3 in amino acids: CASSQEGGKSSYNEQFF. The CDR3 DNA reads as TGTGCCAGCAGCCAAGAGGGCGGAAAGAGCTCCTACAATGAGCAGTTCTTC.

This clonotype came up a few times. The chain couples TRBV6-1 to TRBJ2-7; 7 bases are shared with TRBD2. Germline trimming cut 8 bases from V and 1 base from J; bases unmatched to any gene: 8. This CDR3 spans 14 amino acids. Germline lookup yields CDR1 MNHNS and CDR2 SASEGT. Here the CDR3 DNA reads TGTGCCAGCTTTGGGGTAGCGGGTTCCTACGAGCAGTACTTC. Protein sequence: CASFGVAGSYEQYF.

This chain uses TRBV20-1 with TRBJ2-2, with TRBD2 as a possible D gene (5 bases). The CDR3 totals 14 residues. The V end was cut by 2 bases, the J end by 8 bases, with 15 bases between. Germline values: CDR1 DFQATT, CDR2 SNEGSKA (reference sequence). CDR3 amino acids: CSARQRLANGELFF. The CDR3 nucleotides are TGCAGTGCTAGACAGAGGCTAGCTAATGGGGAGCTGTTTTTT.

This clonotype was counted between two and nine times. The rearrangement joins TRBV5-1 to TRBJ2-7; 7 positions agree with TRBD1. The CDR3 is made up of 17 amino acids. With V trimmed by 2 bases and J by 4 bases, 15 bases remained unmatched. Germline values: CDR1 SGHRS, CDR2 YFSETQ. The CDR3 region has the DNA TGCGCCAGCAGCTTCAACCTCTACGGGACAGTAACTTACGAGCAGTACTTC. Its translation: CASSFNLYGTVTYEQYF.

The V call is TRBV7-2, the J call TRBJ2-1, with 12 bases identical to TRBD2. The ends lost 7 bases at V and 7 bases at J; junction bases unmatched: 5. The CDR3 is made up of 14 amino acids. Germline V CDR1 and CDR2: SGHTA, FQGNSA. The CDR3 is CASTRTSGTNEQFF. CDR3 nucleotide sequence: TGTGCCAGCACCCGGACTAGCGGGACTAATGAGCAGTTCTTC.

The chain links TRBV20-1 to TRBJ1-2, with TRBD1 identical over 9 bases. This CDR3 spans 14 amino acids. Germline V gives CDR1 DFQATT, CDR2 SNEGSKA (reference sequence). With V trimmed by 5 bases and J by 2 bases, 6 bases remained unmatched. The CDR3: CSARTGDVNYGYTF. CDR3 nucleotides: TGCAGTGCTCGGACAGGGGATGTAAACTATGGCTACACCTTC.

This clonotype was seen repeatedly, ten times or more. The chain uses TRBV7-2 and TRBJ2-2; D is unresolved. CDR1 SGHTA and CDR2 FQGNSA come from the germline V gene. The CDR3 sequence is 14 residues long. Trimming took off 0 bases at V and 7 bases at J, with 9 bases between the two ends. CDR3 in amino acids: CASSLASLLGELFF. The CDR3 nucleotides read TGTGCCAGCAGCTTAGCCTCACTTCTCGGGGAGCTGTTTTTT.

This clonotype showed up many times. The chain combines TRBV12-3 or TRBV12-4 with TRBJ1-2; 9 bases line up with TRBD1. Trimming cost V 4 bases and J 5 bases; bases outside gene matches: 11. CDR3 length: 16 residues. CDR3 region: CASSSYTGGAHYGYTF. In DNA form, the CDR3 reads TGTGCCAGCAGTTCGTACACAGGGGGCGCCCATTATGGCTACACCTTC.

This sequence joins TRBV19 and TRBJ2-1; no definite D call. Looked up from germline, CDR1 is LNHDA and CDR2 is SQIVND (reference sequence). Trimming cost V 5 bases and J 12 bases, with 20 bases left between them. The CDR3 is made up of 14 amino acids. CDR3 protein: CASSGVWAAATQFF. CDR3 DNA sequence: TGTGCCAGTAGTGGGGTCTGGGCGGCGGCGACGCAGTTCTTC.

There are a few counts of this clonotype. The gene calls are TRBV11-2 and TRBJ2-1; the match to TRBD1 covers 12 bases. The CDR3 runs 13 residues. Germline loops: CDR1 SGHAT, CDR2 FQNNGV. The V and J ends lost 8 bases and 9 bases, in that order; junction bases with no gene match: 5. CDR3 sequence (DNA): TGTGCCAGCCGGGACAGGGGGCATCGTGAGCAGTTCTTC. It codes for CASRDRGHREQFF.

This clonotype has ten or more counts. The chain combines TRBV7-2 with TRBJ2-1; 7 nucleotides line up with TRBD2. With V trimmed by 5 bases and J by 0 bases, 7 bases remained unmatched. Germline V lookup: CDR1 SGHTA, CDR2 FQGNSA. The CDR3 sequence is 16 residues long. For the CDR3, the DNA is TGTGCCAGCAGCCCCGAGCGGGGAGGCTCCTACAATGAGCAGTTCTTC. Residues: CASSPERGGSYNEQFF. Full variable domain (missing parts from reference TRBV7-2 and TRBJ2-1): GAGVSQSPSNKVTEKGKDVELRCDPISGHTALYWYRQSLGQGLEFLIYFQGNSAPDKSGLPSDRFSAERTGGSVSTLTIQRTQQEDSAVYLCASSPERGGSYNEQFFGPGTRLTVL.

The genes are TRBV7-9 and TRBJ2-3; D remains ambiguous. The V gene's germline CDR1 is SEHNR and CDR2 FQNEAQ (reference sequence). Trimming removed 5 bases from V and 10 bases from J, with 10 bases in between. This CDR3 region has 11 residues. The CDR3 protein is CASSPRGPQYF. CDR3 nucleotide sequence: TGTGCCAGCAGCCCTAGAGGCCCGCAGTATTTT.

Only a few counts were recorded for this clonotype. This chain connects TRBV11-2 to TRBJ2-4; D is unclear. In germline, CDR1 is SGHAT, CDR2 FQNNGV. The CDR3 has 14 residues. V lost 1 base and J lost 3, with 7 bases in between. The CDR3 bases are TGTGCCAGCAGCTTAGGACACCACAAAAACATTCAGTACTTC. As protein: CASSLGHHKNIQYF.